The 20 T cell receptor beta chains presented below share a single source sample, sequenced in a study of PD-1 blockade in classical Hodgkin lymphoma. All the patients suffered relapse after autologous stem cell transplantation, and brentuximab vedotin exposure differed. Here immunoSEQ multiplex PCR was the method, and the copy in TCRdb shows in-frame clones only, minus some. The data hold about 30,000 clones, with around 68% observed a single time. This material consisted of peripheral blood mononuclear cells (PBMCs), taken before the second cycle of nivolumab. Receptors originate from a human donor with classical Hodgkin lymphoma.

The chain combines TRBV19 with TRBJ1-3; the match to TRBD1 covers 7 bases. Germline loops: CDR1 LNHDA, CDR2 SQIVND (reference sequence). The CDR3 is 16 amino acids. Unmatched junction bases numbered 6, after V lost 4 bases and J lost 0 bases. The CDR3 coding sequence is TGTGCCAGTAGTACCAAGGGGGCGACCTCTGGAAACACCATATATTTT. Its protein product is CASSTKGATSGNTIYF.

The gene calls are TRBV28 and TRBJ1-1, with 9 bases that match TRBD1. The CDR3 consists of 14 residues. Per germline, CDR1 MDHEN and CDR2 SYDVKM. V shed 6 bases, J shed 4 bases, and the junction held 6 bases outside the gene matches. The CDR3, as DNA: TGTGCCAGCAGCCGGACAGGGGTCCGCACTGAAGCTTTCTTT. Protein: CASSRTGVRTEAFF.

This rearrangement joins TRBV30 to TRBJ2-5; D might be TRBD1 (6 bases). The V end was cut by 3 bases, the J end by 2 bases, with 13 bases between. The CDR3 extends over 14 amino acids. Germline V gene lookup returns CDR1 GTSNPN and CDR2 SVGIG (reference sequence). The DNA for the CDR3 is TGTGCCTGGAGCAGAGACAGGCAACAAGAGACCCAGTACTTC. The encoded protein is CAWSRDRQQETQYF.

V usage is TRBV4-2 and J usage is TRBJ2-2, with TRBD2 matching 7 bases. This CDR3 is built from 16 residues. Germline V lookup: CDR1 LGHNA, CDR2 YNFKEQ. The V and J ends lost 4 bases and 6 bases, in that order; junction bases with no gene match: 11. The CDR3 nucleotides read TGTGCCAGCAGCCCAACTAGCGATGGGGGAGCCGGGGAGCTGTTTTTT. Encoded protein: CASSPTSDGGAGELFF.

V and J are TRBV5-1 and TRBJ2-1, with D perhaps matching TRBD1 (6 bases). Deletions cut 0 bases from V and 6 bases from J, with 7 bases between. This CDR3 has 13 amino acids. Germline CDR1 SGHRS, CDR2 YFSETQ. Here the CDR3 reads CASSLAGVNEQFF. The CDR3 DNA reads as TGCGCCAGCAGCTTGGCAGGGGTCAATGAGCAGTTCTTC.

The chain carries TRBV18 and TRBJ1-4; D is perhaps TRBD1 (5 bases). The CDR3 has 13 residues. The V end was cut by 2 bases, the J end by 11 bases, with 12 bases between. Germline values: CDR1 KGHSH, CDR2 LQKENI. The CDR3: CASSPTDIFKLFF. The CDR3 coding sequence is TGTGCCAGCTCACCAACGGACATTTTCAAACTGTTTTTT.

With regard to this clone: A single base separates this from a much larger clone, so it may be a read error. Because the CDR3 is missing its conserved closing phenylalanine or tryptophan, this is likely a read error. The rearrangement joins TRBV5-5 to TRBJ1-2; no firm D call. V was cut by 0 bases and J by 3 bases, with 9 bases left in between. Per the germline V gene, CDR1 is SGHKS and CDR2 is YYEKEE (reference sequence). This CDR3 comprises 14 residues. CDR3 in amino acids: CASSLEVRYYGYTL. CDR3 in DNA: TGTGCCAGCAGCTTGGAAGTCAGGTACTATGGCTACACCCTC.

The chain has TRBV28 and TRBJ1-5; D unclear. Trimming removed 2 bases from V and 7 bases from J, with 9 bases in between. The CDR3 runs to 13 residues. Germline-derived CDR1 and CDR2 are MDHEN and SYDVKM. CDR3 sequence (DNA): TGTGCCAGCAGTTTAGAGGGAGCCCAGCCCCAGCATTTT. It specifies CASSLEGAQPQHF.

The chain carries TRBV4-1 and TRBJ2-1, with D perhaps TRBD2 (6 bases). With 0 bases removed from V and 3 bases from J, the gap between germline ends came to 9 bases. Germline assignment: CDR1 MGHRA and CDR2 YSYEKL. This CDR3 has 15 amino acids. CDR3 DNA sequence: TGCGCCAGCAGCCAAGACACTAGCTACTACAATGAGCAGTTCTTC. It codes for CASSQDTSYYNEQFF.

The genes are TRBV4-1 and TRBJ1-3; D unclear. Looked up from germline, CDR1 is MGHRA and CDR2 is YSYEKL. CDR3 length equals 11 residues. With 1 base removed from V and 6 bases from J, the gap between germline ends came to 1 base. The chain's CDR3 is CASSQVNTIYF. CDR3 nucleotides: TGCGCCAGCAGCCAAGTAAACACCATATATTTT.

The rearrangement joins TRBV6-1 to TRBJ1-2; TRBD1 aligns across 9 bases. Germline V gene data show CDR1 as MNHNS and CDR2 as SASEGT. The CDR3 is 16 amino acids. V dropped 3 bases and J dropped 6; count of bases not matched to a gene: 11. In DNA form, the CDR3 reads TGTGCCAGCAGTGACCCAGGGGGACAGGGCCTAAATGGCTACACCTTC. Protein product: CASSDPGGQGLNGYTF.

V gene TRBV2 combines with J gene TRBJ1-3; no definite D call. The germline gives CDR1 SNHLY, CDR2 FYNNEI. Trimming took off 4 bases at V and 0 bases at J, with 10 bases between the two ends. The CDR3 has 15 amino acids. CDR3 nucleotides: TGTGCCAGCAGTGCTAGACGGGGCTCTGGAAACACCATATATTTT. This gives the protein CASSARRGSGNTIYF.

The V call is TRBV28, the J call TRBJ1-1, with D perhaps TRBD1 (5 bases). Germline values: CDR1 MDHEN, CDR2 SYDVKM. Between the trimmed V and J ends, which lost 5 bases and 5 bases, there was a span of 9 bases. The CDR3 runs to 12 residues. CDR3 residues: CASSPQGTEAFF. In DNA, the CDR3 is TGTGCCAGCAGTCCCCAGGGAACTGAAGCTTTCTTT.

This clone has a handful of counts. This rearrangement joins TRBV6-5 to TRBJ1-1; D is uncertain. Germline lookup yields CDR1 MNHEY and CDR2 SVGAGI. The CDR3 loop spans 13 amino acids. V lost 6 bases and J 0 bases, leaving 8 bases between the germline ends. CDR3 sequence (DNA): TGTGCCAGCAGGAGGGAGGTGAACACTGAAGCTTTCTTT. The encoded protein is CASRREVNTEAFF.

V and J are TRBV9 and TRBJ1-2; a weak D match, TRBD1 (5 bases). The CDR3 is 20 residues long. V dropped 0 bases and J dropped 3 bases, with 27 bases sitting between them. Germline CDR1 reads SGDLS; CDR2 reads YYNGEE. The CDR3 here is CASSVVRQGFARVIDYGYTF. Here the CDR3 DNA reads TGTGCCAGCAGCGTAGTCAGGCAGGGATTTGCTAGAGTAATTGACTATGGCTACACCTTC.

The gene calls are TRBV11-2 and TRBJ1-4; D ambiguous. V lost 3 bases, J lost 3 bases, and 14 bases lay in between. The CDR3 covers 16 residues. Germline V gives CDR1 SGHAT, CDR2 FQNNGV. CDR3 region: CASSFRSGLSNEKLFF. For the CDR3, the DNA is TGTGCCAGCAGCTTTCGTTCGGGGTTGTCTAATGAAAAACTGTTTTTT.

The chain is built from TRBV11-1 and TRBJ2-1; D not certain. This CDR3 spans 13 amino acids. CDR1 and CDR2 from the germline V gene are SGHAT and FQDESV (reference sequence). V was pared by 4 bases and J by 5 bases, with 9 bases between. In DNA, the CDR3 is TGTGCCAGCAGCTGGTCTCTGGACAATGAGCAGTTCTTC. The encoded protein is CASSWSLDNEQFF.

This chain joins TRBV4-1 and TRBJ2-1; 7 bases match TRBD2. Losses at the gene ends were 1 base for V and 4 bases for J; bases not matched to a gene: 13. Germline CDR1 MGHRA, CDR2 YSYEKL. This CDR3 region has 18 residues. The DNA of the CDR3 is TGCGCCAGCAGCCAAGGGCAAGTCGGGACTACCCAATACAATGAGCAGTTCTTC. Translation gives CASSQGQVGTTQYNEQFF.

This clone was observed a handful of times. This rearrangement joins TRBV28 to TRBJ1-2, with TRBD1 identical over 7 bases. J lost 12 bases, V lost 5 bases, and 12 bases had no gene match. This CDR3 has 13 residues. Germline assignment: CDR1 MDHEN and CDR2 SYDVKM. In DNA, the CDR3 is TGTGCCAGCAGTCCTGACAGGGTCGGGATCGACACCTTC. It encodes CASSPDRVGIDTF.

The CDR3 protein is CASTASALEAFF. In nucleotides, the CDR3 is TGTGCCAGCACCGCGTCAGCCCTAGAAGCTTTCTTT. The rearrangement links TRBV6-5 to TRBJ1-1; D remains unclear. The V gene lost 7 bases and the J gene lost 8 bases, with 14 bases spanning the gap. CDR3 size: 12 residues. Germline V gene data show CDR1 as MNHEY and CDR2 as SVGAGI.